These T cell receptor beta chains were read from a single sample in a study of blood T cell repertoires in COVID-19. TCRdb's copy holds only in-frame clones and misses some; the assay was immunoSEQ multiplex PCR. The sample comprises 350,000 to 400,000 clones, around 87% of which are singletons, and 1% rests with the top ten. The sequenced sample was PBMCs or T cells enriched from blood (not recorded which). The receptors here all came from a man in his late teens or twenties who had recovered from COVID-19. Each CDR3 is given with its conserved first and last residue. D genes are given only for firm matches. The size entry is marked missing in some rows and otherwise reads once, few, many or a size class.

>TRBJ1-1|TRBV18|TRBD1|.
CASSPRDRGPAEAFF
TGTGCCAGCTCACCACGGGACAGGGGGCCCGCTGAAGCTTTCTTT
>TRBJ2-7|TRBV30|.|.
CAWGALEQYF
TGTGCCTGGGGAGCACTCGAGCAGTACTTC
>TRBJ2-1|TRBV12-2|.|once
CASRLGLANEQFF
TGTGCAAGTCGCTTAGGCCTAGCCAATGAGCAGTTCTTC
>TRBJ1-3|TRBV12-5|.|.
CASGLDRITGNTIYF
TGTGCTAGTGGTTTGGACAGAATTACTGGAAACACCATATATTTT
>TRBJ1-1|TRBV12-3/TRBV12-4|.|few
CASTLGRWTEAFF
TGTGCCAGCACCTTGGGGAGATGGACTGAAGCTTTCTTT
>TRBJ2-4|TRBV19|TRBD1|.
CASSIVERQGKNIQYF
TGTGCCAGTAGTATAGTTGAGCGACAGGGCAAAAACATTCAGTACTTC
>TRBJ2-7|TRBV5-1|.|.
CASSLAMAGRYEQYF
TGCGCCAGCAGCTTGGCTATGGCAGGGCGGTACGAGCAGTACTTC
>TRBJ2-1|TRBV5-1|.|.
CASSLAMSTYNEQFF
TGCGCCAGCAGCTTGGCCATGAGTACTTACAATGAGCAGTTCTTC
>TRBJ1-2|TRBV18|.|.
CASSPPSKGVYGYTF
TGTGCCAGCTCACCACCATCGAAGGGGGTCTATGGCTACACCTTC
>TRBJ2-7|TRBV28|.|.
CASSFGHNYEQYF
TGTGCCAGCAGTTTTGGACACAATTACGAGCAGTACTTC
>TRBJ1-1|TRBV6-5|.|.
CASNPMRDTEAFF
TGTGCCAGCAACCCAATGAGGGACACTGAAGCTTTCTTT
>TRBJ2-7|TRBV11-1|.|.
CASKGPGGYEQYF
TGTGCCAGCAAGGGGCCAGGCGGTTACGAGCAGTACTTC
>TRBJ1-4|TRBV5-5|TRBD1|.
CASSEGAKNEKLFF
TGTGCCAGCAGCGAGGGGGCAAAGAATGAAAAACTGTTTTTT
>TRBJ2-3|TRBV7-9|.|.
CAIPTTDTQYF
TGTGCCATTCCTACCACAGATACGCAGTATTTT
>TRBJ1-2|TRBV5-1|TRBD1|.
CASRQGTTNYGYTF
TGCGCCAGCAGACAGGGGACCACTAACTATGGCTACACCTTC
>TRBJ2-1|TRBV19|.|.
CASSMSLGAYNEQFF
TGTGCCAGTAGTATGAGTCTAGGGGCCTACAATGAGCAGTTCTTC
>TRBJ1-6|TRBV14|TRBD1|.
CASSAPQGASSYNSPLHF
TGTGCCAGCAGCGCTCCACAGGGGGCGAGCTCCTATAATTCACCCCTCCACTTT
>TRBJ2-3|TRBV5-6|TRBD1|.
CASSVLRDRGSDTQYF
TGTGCCAGCAGCGTCCTCCGGGACAGGGGATCAGATACGCAGTATTTT
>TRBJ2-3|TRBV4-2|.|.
CASSQRDTDTQYF
TGTGCCAGCAGCCAGAGGGACACAGATACGCAGTATTTT
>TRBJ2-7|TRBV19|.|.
CASSRGVFSYEQYF
TGTGCCAGTAGTCGTGGAGTTTTCTCCTACGAGCAGTACTTC
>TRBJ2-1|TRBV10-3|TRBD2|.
CAIGRDPTEQFF
TGTGCCATCGGGAGGGATCCGACTGAGCAGTTCTTC
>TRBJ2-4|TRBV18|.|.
CASSPPGGLAKNIQYF
TGTGCCAGCTCACCACCGGGGGGATTAGCCAAAAACATTCAGTACTTC
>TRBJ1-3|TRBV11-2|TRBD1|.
CASSKQGARGNTIYF
TGTGCCAGCAGCAAACAGGGGGCGCGGGGAAACACCATATATTTT
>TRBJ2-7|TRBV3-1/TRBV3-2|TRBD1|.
CASSLTGQGLGEQYF
TGTGCCAGCAGCCTGACGGGACAGGGGTTAGGTGAGCAGTACTTC
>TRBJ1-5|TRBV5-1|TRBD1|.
CASSLAGTDQPQHF
TGCGCCAGCAGCTTGGCCGGGACAGACCAGCCCCAGCATTTT
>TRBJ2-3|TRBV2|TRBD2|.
CASSNPGGALRTDTQYF
TGTGCCAGCAGTAACCCCGGGGGGGCGCTGAGAACAGATACGCAGTATTTT
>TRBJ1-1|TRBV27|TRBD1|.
CASSQFTDRGAFF
TGTGCCAGCAGTCAATTCACCGACAGGGGAGCTTTCTTT